This entry lists 21 T cell receptor beta chains sequenced from one sample in a study of blood T cells in healthy people across ages. Together with a sample-barcoded 5' primer, a J-beta primer mix was included in a second PCR lasting about 6 to 11 cycles. TCRdb ran MiXCR on the 5' RACE reads and lists one entry per CDR3 protein. The sample contains approximately 360,000 distinct CDR3 sequences, approximately 51% of which appear only once. Sequenced input: blood. Receptor source: a man aged 60 to 75 in good health.

The chain joins TRBV7-9 to TRBJ2-1; D not certain. This CDR3 has 15 amino acids. CDR1 and CDR2 from the germline V gene are SEHNR and FQNEAQ (reference sequence). V lost 5 bases, J lost 8 bases, and 19 bases lay in between. CDR3 sequence: CASSLLRFSIYEQFF. The CDR3 bases are TGTGCCAGCAGCCTTCTTCGTTTTTCAATTTATGAGCAGTTCTTC.

The chain recombines TRBV29-1 with TRBJ2-1; TRBD1 matches at 9 bases. The assigned J gene may be wrong: the sequence end matches TRBJ2-7 better. Germline CDR1 reads SQVTM; CDR2 reads ANQGSEA. The CDR3 is made up of 14 amino acids. CDR3 DNA sequence: TGCAGCGCCCGGGGACAGGGAGAACTCTACGAGCAGTACTTC. Translated: CSARGQGELYEQYF.

The table lists this clonotype with a few counts. J is TRBJ1-2 and V is TRBV11-2, with D unresolved. There are 15 residues in the CDR3. Trimming left V 5 bases short and J 3 bases short, with 16 bases between. The V gene's germline CDR1 is SGHAT and CDR2 FQNNGV. CDR3 region: CASSRDRDPYYGYTF. Here the CDR3 DNA reads TGTGCCAGCAGCCGGGATAGGGATCCTTACTATGGCTACACCTTC.

The rearrangement joins TRBV6-4 to TRBJ2-3, with D possibly being TRBD2 (6 bases). Trimming shortened V by 1 base and J by 0 bases, and 11 bases separated the two germline ends. The V gene's germline CDR1 is MRHNA and CDR2 SNTAGT. The CDR3 runs to 16 residues. CDR3: CASSDYGGTSTDTQYF. CDR3 sequence (DNA): TGTGCCAGCAGTGACTATGGCGGGACTAGCACAGATACGCAGTATTTT.

This clonotype was observed a few times. The V and J genes are TRBV6-4 and TRBJ1-2; D is possibly TRBD1 (5 bases). The CDR3 runs 14 residues. The germline CDR1 and CDR2 sequences are MRHNA and SNTAGT. V lost 0 bases to trimming and J lost 2 bases, with 7 bases between them. The CDR3 region is CASSDSRGNYGYTF. The CDR3 nucleotides are TGTGCCAGCAGTGACTCTCGGGGGAACTATGGCTACACCTTC.

The chain employs TRBV5-1 and TRBJ2-5, with D perhaps assigned TRBD1 or TRBD2 (5 bases each). This CDR3 region has 13 residues. Trimming stripped 6 bases from V and 5 bases from J, with 14 bases between. Germline lookup yields CDR1 SGHRS and CDR2 YFSETQ. The chain's CDR3 is CASMSGARETQYF. CDR3 bases: TGCGCCAGCATGTCCGGGGCTCGGGAGACCCAGTACTTC. The full variable domain, with the rest looked up from reference TRBV5-1 and TRBJ2-5, is KAGVTQTPRYLIKTRGQQVTLSCSPISGHRSVSWYQQTPGQGLQFLFEYFSETQRNKGNFPGRFSGRQFSNSRSEMNVSTLELGDSALYLCASMSGARETQYFGPGTRLLVL.

The rearrangement joins TRBV6-1 to TRBJ2-1; 8 bases map to TRBD2. The V gene end was trimmed by 1 base and the J gene end by 6 bases; junction bases not matched to a gene: 8. The germline gives CDR1 MNHNS, CDR2 SASEGT. The CDR3 totals 16 residues. The DNA of the CDR3 is TGTGCCAGCAGTGAAGTGGCAGGACTAGCCTCCAATGAGCAGTTCTTC. Encoded protein: CASSEVAGLASNEQFF.

V gene TRBV9 combines with J gene TRBJ2-7; 12 nucleotides line up with TRBD2. Germline-derived CDR1 and CDR2 are SGDLS and YYNGEE. V lost 4 bases, J lost 7 bases, and 18 bases stayed unmatched. This CDR3 region has 18 residues. The CDR3 coding sequence is TGTGCCAGCAGCCCCCCGGAAATCCTAGCGGGAGGGCCGGTAGAGCAGTACTTC. This encodes CASSPPEILAGGPVEQYF.

This CDR3 is CASFPGFVNTEAFF. The CDR3 DNA reads as TGTGCCAGTTTCCCAGGGTTTGTGAACACTGAAGCTTTCTTT. This chain uses TRBV6-2 or TRBV6-3 with TRBJ1-1; D possibly corresponds to TRBD1 (5 bases). Germline assignment: CDR1 MNHEY and CDR2 SVGEGT. The CDR3 is made up of 14 amino acids. Trimming removed 9 bases from V and 0 bases from J, with 14 bases in between.

This clonotype was counted a few times. One end of the junction fails to match germline, which may point to a read error. This chain uses TRBV7-7 with TRBJ2-3; 7 bases align to TRBD2. The germline V gene encodes CDR1 SSHAT and CDR2 FNYEAQ (reference sequence). The length of the CDR3 is 15 residues. Here the CDR3 reads CASSLATSPPDTQYF. The CDR3 nucleotides read TGTGCTAGCAGCTTAGCGACTAGCCCCCCAGATACGCAGTATTTT. Combining the CDR3 with reference TRBV7-7 and TRBJ2-3 gives the whole variable domain GAGVSQSPRYKVTKRGQDVTLRCDPISSHATLYWYQQALGQGPEFLTYFNYEAQPDKSGLPSDRFSAERPEGSISTLTIQRTEQRDSAMYRCASSLATSPPDTQYFGPGTRLTVL.

This clonotype came up many times. A much larger clone sits a single nucleotide away, making a read error possible. The chain is built from TRBV23-1 and TRBJ1-2, with D perhaps TRBD1 (5 bases). TRBV23-1 falls under the ORF class, with uncertain function. The V gene lost 6 bases and the J gene lost 4 bases, with 15 bases spanning the gap. The CDR3 spans 14 residues. Here the CDR3 reads CASRAGPLFYGYTF. The CDR3 bases are TGCGCCAGCAGGGCGGGGCCCCTATTCTATGGCTACACCTTC.

This clonotype occurred many times. A much bigger clone sits one base away, suggesting this may be a read error. The gene calls are TRBV11-2 and TRBJ2-7; a possible D gene is TRBD1 (6 bases). The V gene's germline CDR1 is SGHAT and CDR2 FQNNGV. Deletions cut 4 bases from V and 3 bases from J, with 10 bases between. This CDR3 contains 13 residues. The CDR3 nucleotides are TGTGCCAGCAGCTGGGGCAGGGGCTACGAGCAGTACTTC. Translating it yields CASSWGRGYEQYF.

The CDR3 region is CASSFLTGELFF. DNA of the CDR3: TGTGCCAGCAGCTTTCTCACCGGGGAGCTGTTTTTT. The chain carries TRBV7-9 and TRBJ2-2; D uncertain. Germline V lookup: CDR1 SEHNR, CDR2 FQNEAQ (reference sequence). V lost 3 bases, J lost 4 bases, and 3 bases lay in between. The CDR3 covers 12 residues.

This clonotype was detected only a few times. With a much larger clone just one base away, this may be a read error. V and J are TRBV5-1 and TRBJ1-1; a weak D match, TRBD1 (6 bases). V was pared by 4 bases and J by 0 bases, with 10 bases between. Germline V gene lookup returns CDR1 SGHRS and CDR2 YFSETQ. CDR3 length: 14 amino acids. The CDR3 spells CASSADSMNTEAFF. The CDR3 region has the DNA TGCGCCAGCAGCGCGGACAGCATGAACACTGAAGCTTTCTTT.

The chain is built from TRBV29-1 and TRBJ2-1; 7 bases are a match to TRBD1. CDR1 and CDR2 (germline): SQVTM, ANQGSEA. The CDR3 is 13 amino acids. V lost 7 bases to trimming and J lost 6 bases; unmatched junction nucleotides: 9. CDR3 loop: CSADRALGNEQFF. CDR3 bases: TGCAGCGCCGACAGGGCTTTAGGCAATGAGCAGTTCTTC.

The chain has TRBV20-1 and TRBJ2-3; no clear D. From germline, CDR1 is DFQATT and CDR2 SNEGSKA (reference sequence). CDR3 length equals 11 residues. Trimming left V 6 bases short and J 2 bases short, with 6 bases between. The CDR3 protein is CSAGNTDTQYF. The CDR3 DNA reads as TGCAGTGCAGGGAACACAGATACGCAGTATTTT.

This clonotype was counted between two and nine times. CDR3 sequence reads: CASSSRVGTDTQYF. The CDR3 nucleotides are TGTGCCAGCAGCAGCAGGGTTGGCACAGATACGCAGTATTTT. The chain is built from TRBV11-2 and TRBJ2-3; D might be TRBD1 (5 bases). Germline V gene lookup returns CDR1 SGHAT and CDR2 FQNNGV. The CDR3 has 14 amino acids. V was shortened by 5 bases and J by 1 base, with 10 bases between the two germline ends.

The DNA of the CDR3 is TGCAGCGTCCATGTGGGAGGGAACACTGAAGCTTTCTTT. Its protein is CSVHVGGNTEAFF. The chain employs TRBV29-1 and TRBJ1-1; D is unresolved. The CDR3 spans 13 residues. Trimming took 6 bases from V and 1 from J, leaving 12 bases between them. Looked up from germline, CDR1 is SQVTM and CDR2 is ANQGSEA.

The V gene is TRBV15, the J gene TRBJ2-4, with D tentatively TRBD2 (6 bases). Germline assignment: CDR1 LNHNV and CDR2 YYDKDF (reference sequence). V lost 1 base and J lost 8, with 12 bases in between. CDR3 length equals 14 residues. This CDR3 reads CATSRASREDIQYF. The DNA of the CDR3 is TGTGCCACCAGCAGAGCTTCCAGGGAGGACATTCAGTACTTC.

This chain links TRBV5-1 with TRBJ2-5; TRBD2 aligns across 12 bases. Unmatched junction bases numbered 9, after V lost 5 bases and J lost 4 bases. CDR1 is SGHRS and CDR2 is YFSETQ in the germline V gene. CDR3 length: 16 residues. The CDR3 here is CASRNSQGLAGETQYF. The CDR3 bases are TGCGCCAGCAGAAACAGCCAGGGACTAGCGGGAGAGACCCAGTACTTC.

This clonotype was observed a few times. This sequence joins TRBV21-1 and TRBJ2-5. TRBV21-1 is flagged as a pseudogene. The CDR3 length is 17 residues. CDR3 amino acids: CASSPRRCGVYQETQYF. The CDR3 coding sequence is TGTGCCAGCAGCCCCCGAAGATGCGGAGTCTACCAAGAGACCCAGTACTTC.